Each of the 10 T cell receptor beta chains below was sequenced from the same sample in a study of blood T cell repertoires in COVID-19. Only in-frame clones appear in the TCRdb table, and some are missing; sequencing was by immunoSEQ multiplex PCR. This table holds roughly 270,000 clones, roughly 80% found once. Sequencing input: PBMCs or T cells enriched from blood (not recorded which). The receptors here all came from a man in his forties who had been exposed to COVID-19.

This clone has only a few counts. The rearrangement links TRBV5-1 to TRBJ2-7; D might be TRBD1 (5 bases). Germline-derived CDR1 and CDR2 are SGHRS and YFSETQ. V was cut by 1 base and J by 4 bases, with 9 bases left in between. This CDR3 region has 13 residues. Written as DNA, the CDR3 is TGCGCCAGCAGCTTGCAGGGCGCGTACGAGCAGTACTTC. Its protein is CASSLQGAYEQYF.

This chain connects TRBV14 to TRBJ2-4; a possible D gene is TRBD1 (5 bases). The CDR3 spans 12 residues. The germline V gene encodes CDR1 SGHDN and CDR2 FVKESK. The germline V and J ends were trimmed by 2 bases and 6 bases, with 5 bases remaining between them. CDR3 residues: CASSQQGNIQYF. CDR3 DNA: TGTGCCAGCAGCCAACAGGGAAACATTCAGTACTTC.

This rearrangement joins TRBV7-9 to TRBJ1-2; tentatively, D is TRBD1 (5 bases). The CDR3 has 13 residues. Between the trimmed V and J ends, which lost 5 bases and 8 bases, there was a span of 15 bases. The germline CDR1 and CDR2 sequences are SEHNR and FQNEAQ (reference sequence). DNA for the CDR3: TGTGCCAGCAGCCGTCGAGACGGGGGGGGCTACACCTTC. It translates to CASSRRDGGGYTF.

The J gene is TRBJ2-3, the V gene TRBV10-1, with 11 bases lining up with TRBD2. After removal of 4 bases from V and 4 bases from J, the junction contained 4 bases not matched to a gene. This CDR3 is 15 amino acids long. Germline V gene data show CDR1 as WNHNN and CDR2 as SYGVQD (reference sequence). CDR3: CASSALAGGSDTQYF. The CDR3 DNA follows: TGCGCCAGCAGTGCCCTAGCGGGAGGATCAGATACGCAGTATTTT.

This clone was seen only once. This chain connects TRBV9 to TRBJ2-7; a possible D gene is TRBD1 (6 bases). In germline, CDR1 is SGDLS, CDR2 YYNGEE. The CDR3 sequence is 12 residues long. V was pared by 4 bases and J by 4 bases, with 9 bases between. The CDR3: CASSPQGYEQYF. The CDR3 nucleotides read TGTGCCAGCAGCCCCCAGGGGTACGAGCAGTACTTC.

J is TRBJ1-4 and V is TRBV5-1; a weak D match, TRBD1 (6 bases). CDR1 is SGHRS and CDR2 is YFSETQ in the germline V gene. This CDR3 spans 14 amino acids. V lost 7 bases, J lost 3 bases, and 13 bases lay in between. The CDR3, as DNA: TGCGCCAGCTCTAGACAGGCACCTAATGAAAAACTGTTTTTT. Residues: CASSRQAPNEKLFF.

This sequence joins TRBV3-1 (or the pseudogene TRBV3-2) and TRBJ2-1; 10 bases fit TRBD2. The germline V gene has CDR1 LGHDT and CDR2 YNNKEL (reference sequence). This CDR3 is 17 amino acids long. J gave up 4 bases and V 1 base, and 7 bases lay outside the gene matches. The CDR3 loop is CASSQGERTSGYNEQFF. CDR3 in DNA: TGTGCCAGCAGCCAAGGGGAACGGACTAGCGGTTACAATGAGCAGTTCTTC.

J is TRBJ2-7 and V is TRBV12-3 or TRBV12-4; D possibly corresponds to TRBD1 (5 bases). The V and J ends lost 7 bases and 0 bases respectively, with 10 bases between them. The CDR3 covers 13 residues. CDR3 residues: CASTWGRSYEQYF. The DNA of the CDR3 is TGTGCCAGCACCTGGGGCCGCTCCTACGAGCAGTACTTC.

The gene calls are TRBV9 and TRBJ1-4; D gene unclear. V gave up 4 bases and J gave up 0 bases, with 13 bases separating them. The CDR3 is 16 residues long. Germline loops: CDR1 SGDLS, CDR2 YYNGEE. The CDR3 loop is CASSRQASTTNEKLFF. As DNA, the CDR3 is TGTGCCAGCAGCAGGCAGGCGAGCACAACTAATGAAAAACTGTTTTTT.

V gene TRBV24-1 combines with J gene TRBJ2-7; tentative D call: TRBD2 (6 bases). V gave up 2 bases and J gave up 6 bases, with 19 bases separating them. Germline CDR1 KGHDR, CDR2 SFDVKD. The CDR3 covers 16 residues. CDR3 region: CATSDSIPGGPREQYF. The DNA for the CDR3 is TGTGCCACCAGTGATTCCATCCCCGGAGGGCCCCGCGAGCAGTACTTC.